One and the same sample provided the 20 T cell receptor beta chains below, sequenced in a study of beta chain features in type 1 diabetes (dated by TCRdb to 2016 to 2018). Library creation used the immunoSEQ multiplex PCR assay. All of the isolated RNA was reverse transcribed with the High Capacity cDNA Reverse Transcription Kit, so expressed TCRB transcripts were sequenced. TCRdb carries this immuneACCESS record with in-frame sequences only. Its versions omit some clonotypes, under half of them owing to an unresolved V gene in the studies checked, with the rest unexplained. The sample table holds hundreds of thousands of clones, of which under 20% were seen once. 0.023% of the sample belongs to the ten largest clones. Sequencing was done on a sample of naive CD4+ T cells from blood. Per the publication, the cell subset or site label means: true naive CD4+ T cells. Receptors were obtained from a woman younger than 30 in good health.

The sample holds a few counts of this clone. The genes are TRBV2 and TRBJ2-1; a weak D match, TRBD2 (5 bases). CDR1 is SNHLY and CDR2 is FYNNEI in the germline V gene. The CDR3 is made up of 10 amino acids. V was clipped by 6 bases and J by 13 bases, with 10 bases between them. The DNA of the CDR3 is TGTGCCAGCAGGGGGAGCGAACAGTTCTTC. This sequence encodes CASRGSEQFF. The variable domain in full, with the rest retrieved from reference TRBV2 and TRBJ2-1, is EPEVTQTPSHQVTQMGQEVILRCVPISNHLYFYWYRQILGQKVEFLVSFYNNEISEKSEIFDDQFSVERPDGSNFTLKIRSTKLEDSAMYFCASRGSEQFFGPGTRLTVL.

The chain uses TRBV29-1 and TRBJ2-3, with D uncertain. This CDR3 is built from 13 residues. V was clipped by 3 bases and J by 0 bases, with 7 bases between them. CDR1 and CDR2 (germline): SQVTM, ANQGSEA. The CDR3 loop reads CSVERESTDTQYF. The CDR3 DNA sequence: TGCAGCGTTGAGAGAGAGAGCACAGATACGCAGTATTTT.

The chain combines TRBV7-2 with TRBJ2-4; D is unclear. Germline loops: CDR1 SGHTA, CDR2 FQGNSA. The CDR3 extends over 14 amino acids. V was clipped by 2 bases and J by 0 bases, with 5 bases between them. CDR3 nucleotide sequence: TGTGCCAGCAGCTTACAACCAGCCAAAAACATTCAGTACTTC. The encoded protein is CASSLQPAKNIQYF.

This clone has more than one count but fewer than ten. This sequence joins TRBV5-1 and TRBJ2-7, with D tentatively TRBD2 (6 bases). This CDR3 is 16 amino acids long. Germline V gene sequence: CDR1 SGHRS, CDR2 YFSETQ. V was pared by 0 bases and J by 0 bases, with 13 bases between. CDR3 sequence (DNA): TGCGCCAGCAGCTTGGCCTCCGCGGGGTCCTCCTACGAGCAGTACTTC. This codes for CASSLASAGSSYEQYF.

This clone was picked up a small number of times. CDR3 amino acids: CASSRRLAGYNEQFF. CDR3 sequence (DNA): TGTGCCAGTAGTAGAAGACTAGCGGGGTACAATGAGCAGTTCTTC. The J gene is TRBJ2-1, the V gene TRBV19; 11 bases are shared with TRBD2. Germline CDR1 reads LNHDA; CDR2 reads SQIVND (reference sequence). The ends lost 4 bases at V and 4 bases at J; junction bases unmatched: 3. The CDR3 spans 15 residues.

This clone was counted only a few times. The chain uses TRBV4-3 and TRBJ2-7; TRBD2 agrees at 11 bases. The J segment lost 4 bases and the V segment lost 6 bases, leaving 11 bases of the junction unmatched. CDR3 length equals 16 residues. Germline CDR1 and CDR2: LGHNA and YSLEER. The CDR3 region is CASSPTSTSGNYEQYF. CDR3 in DNA: TGCGCCAGCAGTCCTACCTCGACTAGCGGGAATTACGAGCAGTACTTC.

This clone was seen more than once but under ten times. V usage is TRBV7-2 and J usage is TRBJ2-5; 7 bases align to TRBD2. The length of the CDR3 is 15 residues. Trimming cost V 4 bases and J 5 bases; bases outside gene matches: 10. Germline values: CDR1 SGHTA, CDR2 FQGNSA. The CDR3 region is CASSSSRDYFETQYF. The CDR3 DNA reads TGTGCCAGCAGCTCGTCCCGGGACTATTTTGAGACCCAGTACTTC. The full variable domain, rest sourced from reference TRBV7-2 and TRBJ2-5, is GAGVSQSPSNKVTEKGKDVELRCDPISGHTALYWYRQSLGQGLEFLIYFQGNSAPDKSGLPSDRFSAERTGGSVSTLTIQRTQQEDSAVYLCASSSSRDYFETQYFGPGTRLLVL.

This clone appeared a few times. V is TRBV7-2 and J is TRBJ2-7; D not certain. Germline lookup yields CDR1 SGHTA and CDR2 FQGNSA. The CDR3 has 16 residues. V was cut by 1 base and J by 4 bases, with 17 bases left in between. CDR3 in amino acids: CASSLVRSRLLYEQYF. CDR3 coding DNA: TGTGCCAGCAGCTTAGTTAGGTCTAGGCTTCTGTACGAGCAGTACTTC.

Only a few counts were recorded for this clone. The V and J genes are TRBV11-1 and TRBJ2-1, with 9 bases matching TRBD2. The J segment lost 8 bases and the V segment lost 2 bases, leaving 4 bases of the junction unmatched. CDR1 and CDR2 (germline): SGHAT, FQDESV (reference sequence). The CDR3 runs to 14 residues. DNA for the CDR3: TGTGCCAGCAGCTTATCTCCTAGCGGGGATGAGCAGTTCTTC. Its protein is CASSLSPSGDEQFF.

Concerning this clone: One end of the junction is discordant with germline, which a read error may explain. This sequence joins TRBV2 and TRBJ1-5; TRBD1 matches at 7 bases. Germline assignment: CDR1 SNHLY and CDR2 FYNNEI. The CDR3 length is 15 residues. CDR3 amino acids: CASTEQGYSNQPQHF. The CDR3 coding sequence is TGTGCCAGCACTGAACAGGGGTATAGCAATCAGCCCCAGCATTTT. Drawing the rest from reference TRBV2 and TRBJ1-5, the complete variable domain is EPEVTQTPSHQVTQMGQEVILRCVPISNHLYFYWYRQILGQKVEFLVSFYNNEISEKSEIFDDQFSVERPDGSNFTLKIRSTKLEDSAMYFCASTEQGYSNQPQHFGDGTRLSIL.

The chain couples TRBV9 to TRBJ2-1, with 8 bases lining up with TRBD1. The CDR3 loop spans 15 amino acids. Losses at the gene ends were 1 base for V and 4 bases for J; bases not matched to a gene: 4. Germline V gene data show CDR1 as SGDLS and CDR2 as YYNGEE. The CDR3 DNA reads TGTGCCAGCAGCGTATTGGGGACAGGTTACAATGAGCAGTTCTTC. This gives the protein CASSVLGTGYNEQFF.

Regarding this clone: This same CDR3 is encoded by further DNA sequences in the sample. The chain employs TRBV7-3 and TRBJ2-1; 8 nucleotides match TRBD1. The CDR3 length is 14 residues. Germline assignment: CDR1 SGHTA and CDR2 FQGTGA. V was clipped by 5 bases and J by 6 bases; unmatched bases: 6. The CDR3 loop reads CASSPGQGGNEQFF. In nucleotides, the CDR3 is TGTGCCAGCAGCCCCGGACAGGGAGGCAATGAGCAGTTCTTC.

V gene TRBV7-9 combines with J gene TRBJ2-1, with 7 bases lining up with TRBD2. The CDR3 runs to 15 residues. Looked up from germline, CDR1 is SEHNR and CDR2 is FQNEAQ (reference sequence). The trim removed 2 bases at V and 3 bases at J, leaving 4 bases unmatched. CDR3: CASSLKSSGYNEQFF. The DNA of the CDR3 is TGTGCCAGCAGCTTAAAATCTAGCGGCTACAATGAGCAGTTCTTC.

The rearrangement joins TRBV23-1 to TRBJ2-7; D is possibly TRBD1 (5 bases). TRBV23-1 is assigned to the ORF class and has an uncertain function. V lost 0 bases and J 4 bases, leaving 13 bases between the germline ends. CDR3 length: 15 amino acids. CDR3 bases: TGCGCCAGCAGTCAATCGTCTGGACATCAGTACGAGCAGTACTTC. Translated, it gives CASSQSSGHQYEQYF.

This clone has a handful of counts. The V and J genes are TRBV12-5 and TRBJ1-2; no clear D gene. CDR1 and CDR2 (germline): LGHNT, FRNRAP. The CDR3 contains 14 residues. Trimming left V 6 bases short and J 5 bases short, with 16 bases between. CDR3 sequence: CASGPSGKRYGYTF. CDR3 nucleotides: TGTGCTAGTGGCCCCTCGGGCAAGCGGTATGGCTACACCTTC.

The chain joins TRBV28 to TRBJ2-3; D remains unclear. The CDR3 is made up of 12 amino acids. Germline V gene data show CDR1 as MDHEN and CDR2 as SYDVKM. Deletions cut 6 bases from V and 6 bases from J, with 10 bases between. The CDR3 here is CASRQAGDTQYF. The CDR3 DNA follows: TGTGCCAGCAGACAAGCCGGCGATACGCAGTATTTT.

This clone was picked up a small number of times. V is TRBV18 and J is TRBJ2-6, with D perhaps TRBD1 (7 bases). The V end was cut by 5 bases, the J end by 4 bases, with 21 bases between. Germline loops: CDR1 KGHSH, CDR2 LQKENI. The CDR3 has 18 residues. The CDR3 sequence: CASSAVPTGDSGANVLTF. The CDR3 nucleotides are TGTGCCAGCTCAGCCGTCCCCACAGGGGACTCCGGGGCCAACGTCCTGACTTTC. Looking up the rest from reference TRBV18 and TRBJ2-6 gives the full variable domain: NAGVMQNPRHLVRRRGQEARLRCSPMKGHSHVYWYRQLPEEGLKFMVYLQKENIIDESGMPKERFSAEFPKEGPSILRIQQVVRGDSAAYFCASSAVPTGDSGANVLTFGAGSRLTVL.

Only a few counts were recorded for this clone. V and J are TRBV25-1 and TRBJ2-3; tentatively, D is TRBD2 (6 bases). CDR1 and CDR2 from the germline V gene are MGHDK and SYGVNS. The germline V and J ends were trimmed by 4 bases and 4 bases, with 15 bases remaining between them. The CDR3 contains 15 residues. CDR3 DNA sequence: TGTGCCAGCAGTGCGCACCAGGGAGGAGCAGATACGCAGTATTTT. It encodes CASSAHQGGADTQYF.

This chain joins TRBV5-1 and TRBJ2-3, with TRBD1 matching over 7 bases. This CDR3 region has 14 residues. V shed 3 bases, J shed 4 bases, and the junction held 5 bases outside the gene matches. Germline loops: CDR1 SGHRS, CDR2 YFSETQ. In DNA form, the CDR3 reads TGCGCCAGCAGCTCCGGACAGGCACCAGATACGCAGTATTTT. Translating gives CASSSGQAPDTQYF. Full variable domain (outside the CDR3, taken from reference TRBV5-1 and TRBJ2-3): KAGVTQTPRYLIKTRGQQVTLSCSPISGHRSVSWYQQTPGQGLQFLFEYFSETQRNKGNFPGRFSGRQFSNSRSEMNVSTLELGDSALYLCASSSGQAPDTQYFGPGTRLTVL.

The chain has TRBV7-6 and TRBJ2-6; D is undetermined. The germline V gene encodes CDR1 SGHVS and CDR2 FNYEAQ. This CDR3 is 14 amino acids long. Trimming took off 6 bases at V and 4 bases at J, with 10 bases between the two ends. The CDR3 DNA is TGTGCCAGCAGTTCGCCCCGGGGGGCCAACGTCCTGACTTTC. Protein sequence: CASSSPRGANVLTF.